The rows below give T cell receptor beta chains drawn from one sample of a study of CXCR3-negative and CXCR3-positive naive CD8 T cells. TCRdb reprocessed the 5' RACE reads, with one entry per CDR3 protein and no DNA. The table for this sample gives some 130,000 distinct CDR3 sequences. The sequenced sample was naive CXCR3+ CD8+ T cells from blood. The receptors here all came from a human donor in good health. Some clones in this sample may be carry-over from other donors' samples. CDR3s include the opening cysteine and the closing phenylalanine or tryptophan.

J: TRBJ2-7
V: TRBV29-1
CDR3: CSAASRTKAYEQYF

J: TRBJ2-1
V: TRBV21-1
CDR3: CASSKYAPGELSSYNEQFF

J: TRBJ1-1
V: TRBV9
CDR3: CASSATSPNTEAFF

J: TRBJ2-1
V: TRBV20-1
CDR3: CSASLGGRYNEQFF

J: TRBJ1-2
V: TRBV27
CDR3: CASSSAGQGAWYGYTF

J: TRBJ2-7
V: TRBV12-3/TRBV12-4
CDR3: CASSPRDRRDEQYF

J: TRBJ2-1
V: TRBV5-1
CDR3: CASSNEGAGEQFF

J: TRBJ2-2
V: TRBV29-1
CDR3: CSAGPASETAKNTGELFF

J: TRBJ1-2
V: TRBV12-3/TRBV12-4
CDR3: CASSLGRKSFYGYTF

J: TRBJ2-1
V: TRBV29-1
CDR3: CSALGLNEQFF

J: TRBJ1-1
V: TRBV29-1
CDR3: CSVSRNTEAFF

J: TRBJ2-7
V: TRBV29-1
CDR3: CSVEGATTGPHEQYF

J: TRBJ2-7
V: TRBV6-5
CDR3: CASRVAGPYEQYF

J: TRBJ2-2
V: TRBV14
CDR3: CASSPFSGANTGELFF

J: TRBJ2-2
V: TRBV7-9
CDR3: CASSISYEAPNTGELFF

J: TRBJ2-7
V: TRBV5-6
CDR3: CASSQRLGSSYEQYF

J: TRBJ2-1
V: TRBV7-9
CDR3: CASSLGTNEQFF

J: TRBJ2-1
V: TRBV19
CDR3: CASSKRISYNEQFF

J: TRBJ2-7
V: TRBV20-1
CDR3: CSARGDSSFSYEQYF

J: TRBJ1-5
V: TRBV28
CDR3: CASSLAQAGALNQPQHF

J: TRBJ1-1
V: TRBV28
CDR3: CASSLSQLQGEWMNTEAFF

J: TRBJ1-2
V: TRBV21-1
CDR3: CASSPRRGRGYTF

J: TRBJ2-1
V: TRBV12-3/TRBV12-4
CDR3: CASSVGGANEQFF

J: TRBJ2-2
V: TRBV7-2
CDR3: CASSPGTSPRPNTGELFF

J: TRBJ1-2
V: TRBV12-3/TRBV12-4
CDR3: CASSSLGQQREDGYTF

J: TRBJ2-7
V: TRBV5-1
CDR3: CASSFQTGEVYEQYF

J: TRBJ2-5
V: TRBV5-6
CDR3: CASSLLPGEETQYF

J: TRBJ1-5
V: TRBV5-1
CDR3: CASSLTPYQPQHF

J: TRBJ1-5
V: TRBV6-6
CDR3: CASSYPGQGPSQPQHF

J: TRBJ2-7
V: TRBV5-1
CDR3: CASSLAVGTYEQYF

J: TRBJ2-7
V: TRBV7-2
CDR3: CASSLATGTYEQYF

J: TRBJ2-7
V: TRBV28
CDR3: CASSLGLGAQVVGYEQYF

J: TRBJ2-1
V: TRBV5-1
CDR3: CASSSRLAGGPSSYNEQFF

J: TRBJ1-1
V: TRBV20-1
CDR3: CSAFRTGGNTEAFF

J: TRBJ2-1
V: TRBV7-2
CDR3: CASSPVGLGGGEFF

J: TRBJ2-2
V: TRBV15
CDR3: CATSGILAGGPGELFF

J: TRBJ1-6
V: TRBV6-2/TRBV6-3
CDR3: CASSSDTPDLHF

J: TRBJ2-1
V: TRBV14
CDR3: CASSQDLPGGGNEQFF

J: TRBJ2-7
V: TRBV5-6
CDR3: CASSATGKSYEQYF

J: TRBJ1-1
V: TRBV29-1
CDR3: CSVVSGGSTEAFF

J: TRBJ1-6
V: TRBV28
CDR3: CASRPPGQGRPLHF

J: TRBJ2-1
V: TRBV4-1
CDR3: CASSQGPRDNEQFF

J: TRBJ1-1
V: TRBV19
CDR3: CASSFGGITEAFF

J: TRBJ1-2
V: TRBV5-4
CDR3: CASSLEGPGGYGYTF

J: TRBJ2-2
V: TRBV6-5
CDR3: CASSPTSGSAGELFF

J: TRBJ2-4
V: TRBV12-3/TRBV12-4
CDR3: CASSASGQGARAKNIQYF

J: TRBJ1-5
V: TRBV6-6
CDR3: CASRLQGASNQPQHF

J: TRBJ1-6
V: TRBV28
CDR3: CASLPPGQYVNSPLHF

J: TRBJ2-1
V: TRBV3-1
CDR3: CASRHSSYNEQFF

J: TRBJ2-1
V: TRBV7-3
CDR3: CASSLISGGGNEQFF

J: TRBJ2-7
V: TRBV27
CDR3: CASSLSVLDEQYF

J: TRBJ2-5
V: TRBV28
CDR3: CASSRAPGLKYQETQYF

J: TRBJ2-7
V: TRBV7-9
CDR3: CASSSSSGVTYEQYF

J: TRBJ1-2
V: TRBV28
CDR3: CASCPRGLEFYGYTF

J: TRBJ2-1
V: TRBV7-3
CDR3: CASSFLGQGAPSEQFF

J: TRBJ2-1
V: TRBV19
CDR3: CASSIGSYNEQFF

J: TRBJ2-5
V: TRBV29-1
CDR3: CSVELAGGETQYF